The 15 T cell receptor beta chains in this list originate from one sample, sequenced in a study of T cells expressing NK-cell markers (dated by TCRdb to 2019 to 2021). The library came from 5' RACE. Data came from an Illumina HiSeq 2000. Each CDR3 protein sequence appears as one entry after TCRdb reprocessed the reads, and no DNA is included. In this sample's table one finds 550,000 or so distinct CDR3 sequences. The ten top clones hold 3% to 4.5% of the sample. Sequencing was carried out using blood T cells: a sorted CD56 or NKG2C T cell subset, CD4+ or CD8+ T cells, or bulk PBMC T cells (not recorded which). These TCRs come from a man aged 18 to 29 in good health. Donor details come from another sample of the same person, matched by shared clones.

The V gene is TRBV5-1, the J gene TRBJ2-3; TCRdb reports TRBD1, a call that lacks DNA to check it against. Germline V lookup: CDR1 SGHRS, CDR2 YFSETQ. The CDR3 runs to 15 residues. The CDR3 is CASSLMGVNTDTQYF.

The chain links TRBV5-1 to TRBJ2-5; TCRdb indicates TRBD2, and absent DNA this call remains unverified. CDR1 is SGHRS and CDR2 is YFSETQ in the germline V gene. This CDR3 has 15 residues. The CDR3 sequence: CASSAGLAEQETQYF.

The chain employs TRBV24-1 and TRBJ2-4. Germline V gene data show CDR1 as KGHDR and CDR2 as SFDVKD. There are 15 residues in the CDR3. The CDR3 reads CATSDSREAKNIQYF.

The rearrangement joins TRBV18 to TRBJ2-2; TCRdb picks TRBD1, but there is no DNA to check that call. This CDR3 region has 15 residues. From germline, CDR1 is KGHSH and CDR2 LQKENI. CDR3 region: CASSLGRRDTGELFF.

The chain uses TRBV20-1 and TRBJ2-7; TCRdb picks TRBD1, but there is no DNA to check that call. The CDR3 totals 15 residues. Germline lookup yields CDR1 DFQATT and CDR2 SNEGSKA (reference sequence). This CDR3 reads CSARPPSGQLYEQYF.

Here the CDR3 reads CASSLWQLTGRNTEAFF. The chain links TRBV5-1 to TRBJ1-1. Germline assignment: CDR1 SGHRS and CDR2 YFSETQ. This CDR3 is built from 17 residues. Full variable domain (missing parts from reference TRBV5-1 and TRBJ1-1): KAGVTQTPRYLIKTRGQQVTLSCSPISGHRSVSWYQQTPGQGLQFLFEYFSETQRNKGNFPGRFSGRQFSNSRSEMNVSTLELGDSALYLCASSLWQLTGRNTEAFFGQGTRLTVV.

The gene calls are TRBV27 and TRBJ2-2; TCRdb indicates TRBD1, and absent DNA this call remains unverified. The CDR3 totals 16 residues. Germline V lookup: CDR1 MNHEY, CDR2 SMNVEV (reference sequence). CDR3 sequence reads: CASSNLPGQGTGELFF.

The chain links TRBV6-4 to TRBJ2-2. Germline values: CDR1 MRHNA, CDR2 SNTAGT. This CDR3 has 13 residues. CDR3 residues: CASSDGNTGELFF.

CDR3 loop: CASTNWRGADTQYF. The chain has TRBV27 and TRBJ2-3; the TCRdb call, TRBD1, lacks DNA for checking. This CDR3 has 14 amino acids. Germline assignment: CDR1 MNHEY and CDR2 SMNVEV (reference sequence).

The V gene is TRBV7-9, the J gene TRBJ2-7; TCRdb names TRBD1, which stays unverified in the absence of DNA. The CDR3 is 13 residues long. Germline CDR1 SEHNR, CDR2 FQNEAQ (reference sequence). CDR3 loop: CASRHAGGGEQYF. Full variable domain (rest looked up from reference TRBV7-9 and TRBJ2-7): DTGVSQNPRHKITKRGQNVTFRCDPISEHNRLYWYRQTLGQGPEFLTYFQNEAQLEKSRLLSDRFSAERPKGSFSTLEIQRTEQGDSAMYLCASRHAGGGEQYFGPGTRLTVT.

This chain connects TRBV4-3 to TRBJ2-4; the D gene TCRdb calls, TRBD2, cannot be checked with no DNA. The V gene's germline CDR1 is LGHNA and CDR2 YSLEER. The CDR3 spans 18 residues. The CDR3 region is CASSQGQSGRGSKNIQYF.

The gene calls are TRBV4-1 and TRBJ1-5; the TCRdb call, TRBD1, lacks DNA for checking. The CDR3 loop spans 16 amino acids. Looked up from germline, CDR1 is MGHRA and CDR2 is YSYEKL. The CDR3 here is CASSQEQVQGNQPQHF.

V and J are TRBV10-3 and TRBJ2-1. The CDR3 is 13 residues long. Germline values: CDR1 ENHRY, CDR2 SYGVKD. The CDR3 is CAISREAYNEQFF.

This rearrangement joins TRBV7-9 to TRBJ2-1; TCRdb returns TRBD2, unconfirmable since there is no DNA. CDR3 size: 15 residues. Per germline, CDR1 SEHNR and CDR2 FQNEAQ (reference sequence). The CDR3: CASSRDSLLYNEQFF.

CDR3 region: CASTWGQGVLSYGYTF. The V and J genes are TRBV7-9 and TRBJ1-2; absent DNA, TCRdb's TRBD1 call cannot be checked. The CDR3 sequence is 16 residues long. Germline V gene sequence: CDR1 SEHNR, CDR2 FQNEAQ (reference sequence).